One and the same sample provided the 2 T cell receptor beta chains below, sequenced in a study of blood T cell repertoires in COVID-19. The method was immunoSEQ multiplex PCR; TCRdb's version includes in-frame clones alone and lacks a portion of them. The sample contains hundreds of thousands of clones, about nine tenths of which appear only once. The specimen was peripheral blood. These receptors all come from a man in his fifties or sixties with COVID-19, enrolled during active disease.

This chain links TRBV23-1 with TRBJ2-2, with 7 bases identical to TRBD2. TRBV23-1 is an ORF, and what it does is uncertain. This CDR3 is built from 15 residues. V dropped 6 bases and J dropped 1; count of bases not matched to a gene: 5. The CDR3 nucleotides read TGCGCCAGCAGAAGACTAGCAGAGAACACCGGGGAGCTGTTTTTT. This encodes CASRRLAENTGELFF.

The rearrangement uses TRBV12-3 or TRBV12-4 and TRBJ2-2; no clear D. The CDR3 is made up of 11 amino acids. V was cut by 5 bases and J by 6 bases, with 4 bases left in between. The CDR3 DNA is TGTGCCAGCAGTCCGGCCGGGGAGCTGTTTTTT. Amino acids: CASSPAGELFF.